This T cell receptor (beta chain) was obtained from a study of response to subunit inactivated influenza vaccine. Study-wide findings and caveats: Authors suggested that a seasonal influenza vaccination recruits few new T cells each time.

TCRdb re-called the RT-PCR reads through MiXCR, storing one row per CDR3 protein. The sample carries 450,000 to 500,000 distinct CDR3 sequences, roughly 9.7% recorded once. This clonotype showed up many times. Its antigen is unknown. Germline CDR1 MNHEY, CDR2 SVGAGI. V lost 0 bases and J lost 2; bases outside the gene matches: 8. The length of the CDR3 is 18 residues. The gene calls are TRBV6-5 and TRBJ2-3, with TRBD2 identical over 10 bases. The sequence came from a man aged 45-65 years who received an inactivated influenza vaccine. The sample in question was PBMCs from blood, obtained roughly 47 days after vaccination. In nucleotides, the CDR3 is TGTGCCAGCAGTTACTCCGCTAGCGGGAGTGGTGCCACAGATACGCAGTATTTT. Encoded protein: CASSYSASGSGATDTQYF.